This T cell receptor (beta chain) was identified in a study of somatic mutations in cytotoxic T cells in rheumatoid arthritis. On the study more broadly: Patients gave 30 ml EDTA peripheral blood immediately after diagnosis, prior to starting treatment.

Original processing notes: Concordance between patient CD8+ clones exceeding 1% and published virus-specific TCRB sequences was infrequent. Method: immunoSEQ multiplex PCR; TCRdb's copy keeps in-frame clones and lacks some. For V, J and clone size, that table is used; D and trimming come from the DNA. Among 4,400 or so clones, 85% to 90% were seen once, and the ten largest hold more than 30%. Magnetic beads with positive selection isolated CD4+ and CD8+ fractions, whose purity was verified by flow cytometry. The receptor's source is a woman in her 50s with rheumatoid arthritis. The sequenced sample consisted of CD8+ T cells sorted from blood.

The CDR3 sequence: CASSLEGDRKYF. The CDR3 nucleotides read TGCGCCAGCAGCTTGGAGGGGGACAGGAAGTACTTC. The chain employs TRBV5-1 and TRBJ2-7, with 8 bases fitting TRBD1. With 0 bases clipped from V and 11 bases from J, the junction kept 4 bases outside the gene matches. CDR3 length: 12 residues. Looked up from germline, CDR1 is SGHRS and CDR2 is YFSETQ.